Included here is one TCR delta chain sequence, with context. This clone was seen only a few times. The target of this receptor is not known. A far larger clone is one base from this, pointing to a likely read error. Other DNA variants within this sample encode the same CDR3. The receptor library was made with RT-PCR. The instrument given in TCRdb is Illumina MiSeq. Identical DNA sequences were merged into single rows after TCRdb reprocessed the public reads with CATT. For this sample the table gives over a thousand delta-chain clones, of which 3.6% were detected only once. In total, the top ten clones hold roughly 31% of the sample. V was cut back by 3 bases and J by 3 bases, leaving a gap of 19 bases between them. The germline V gene sets CDR1 to GEAIGNYY and CDR2 to EKD. The CDR3, from cysteine to phenylalanine, totals 16 residues. The sequence is cut down to CDR3 DNA, 48 bases in frame from base 1.

The data were taken from a study of gamma-delta T cells after stem cell transplantation (dated by TCRdb to about 2016). The sequenced material came from gamma-delta T cells. This receptor was obtained from a human donor. It is not recorded whose cells these are; they may come from a transplant donor. The chain was built from TRDV2 and TRDJ1; perhaps TRDD3 is the D gene, with 5 bases matching. The nucleotides are TGTGCCTGTGACCCGGTGGGTGTGGGGAGATCCGATAAACTCATCTTT. Protein translation: CACDPVGVGRSDKLIF.